Listed here is a single T cell receptor (beta chain). V lost 5 bases, J lost 3 bases, and 15 bases lay in between. The germline gives CDR1 SGHTA, CDR2 FQGTGA. The length of the CDR3 is 15 residues. The data belong to a study of shared T cell receptors in the human thymus. Method: immunoSEQ multiplex PCR; TCRdb's copy keeps in-frame clones and lacks some. The sample has almost 550,000 clones, 75% to 85% seen once. The same sample was also studied in work on human thymus T cells. That paper states: Blood and thymic repertoires both appeared biased in V and J gene usage.

Sequencing was performed on thymocytes. The receptor comes from a boy younger than two with a congenital heart defect. The chain links TRBV7-3 to TRBJ2-3; D might be TRBD2 (7 bases). CDR3 sequence (DNA): TGTGCCAGCAGCCCAGAGGGGGGAGGGACAGATACGCAGTATTTT. This encodes CASSPEGGGTDTQYF.